This TCR beta chain came from a study of blood T cell repertoires in COVID-19. Methods used by the authors: Amplification of reference gene primers was used by the study to estimate nucleated cell counts. Produced via immunoSEQ multiplex PCR; TCRdb's table is partial and in-frame only. From that table come the V and J calls and clone size; the DNA was used to work out D and trimming. The data show roughly 160,000 clones, approximately 84% seen once. CDR3 length: 15 amino acids. Germline assignment: CDR1 SGHRS and CDR2 YFSETQ. V lost 0 bases and J 6 bases, leaving 13 bases between the germline ends. Researchers sorted participants into cohorts using their self-reported clinical history.

The specimen sequenced was PBMCs or T cells enriched from blood (not recorded which). J is TRBJ1-3 and V is TRBV5-1; possibly TRBD1 for D (5 bases). This sequence originates from a man aged 45-65 years who had recovered from COVID-19. Here the CDR3 reads CASSLADGGSNTIYF. CDR3 DNA: TGCGCCAGCAGCTTGGCGGACGGGGGGTCAAACACCATATATTTT. Drawing the rest from reference TRBV5-1 and TRBJ1-3, the complete variable domain is KAGVTQTPRYLIKTRGQQVTLSCSPISGHRSVSWYQQTPGQGLQFLFEYFSETQRNKGNFPGRFSGRQFSNSRSEMNVSTLELGDSALYLCASSLADGGSNTIYFGEGSWLTVV.